The sequence of this TCR beta chain was determined in a study of blood T cell repertoires in COVID-19. For the study at large: Whether acute or convalescent, the COVID-19 samples came from the United States, Italy and Spain. Sources were T cells, B-cell-depleted T cells, or PBMCs; the material itself was cDNA or gDNA.

Germline values: CDR1 SGDLS, CDR2 YYNGEE. Trimming at V came to 0 bases and at J to 7 bases, leaving 14 bases not matched to a gene. The length of the CDR3 is 17 residues. This clone showed up just a few times. Authors' analysis steps: How many nucleated cells were present was estimated from reference gene primer amplification. The data were produced by immunoSEQ multiplex PCR, yet TCRdb's version contains in-frame clones alone and is incomplete. D and trimming come from the DNA, and the V and J calls and clone size come from that table. The profile shows 100,000 to 150,000 clones, approximately 81% of them singletons.

V gene TRBV9 combines with J gene TRBJ1-2, with TRBD1 matching over 8 bases. The specimen sequenced was peripheral blood. The sequence came from a man between 60 and 70 years old with acute or convalescent COVID-19. CDR3 nucleotide sequence: TGTGCCAGCAGCGTAGATCCATCCGGGACAGGAGTCGGTGGCTACACCTTC. Translation: CASSVDPSGTGVGGYTF.